This T cell receptor (beta chain) emerged from a study of blood T cell repertoires in COVID-19. The wider study: The United States, Italy and Spain were the sources of the acute and convalescent COVID-19 samples.

The method was immunoSEQ multiplex PCR; TCRdb's version includes in-frame clones alone and lacks a portion of them. The sample yields 69,000 or so clones, 90% seen once. The trim removed 7 bases at V and 11 bases at J, leaving 12 bases unmatched. This CDR3 has 13 residues. In germline, CDR1 is GTSNPN, CDR2 SVGIG (reference sequence). The rearrangement uses TRBV30 and TRBJ1-4, with TRBD1 matching 8 bases. The sequenced material came from peripheral blood. The receptor was derived from a man aged 45-65 years with acute or convalescent COVID-19. The CDR3 DNA is TGTGCCTCCTCAGGGGGCGTAGAGAGCAAACTGTTTTTT. This gives the protein CASSGGVESKLFF.